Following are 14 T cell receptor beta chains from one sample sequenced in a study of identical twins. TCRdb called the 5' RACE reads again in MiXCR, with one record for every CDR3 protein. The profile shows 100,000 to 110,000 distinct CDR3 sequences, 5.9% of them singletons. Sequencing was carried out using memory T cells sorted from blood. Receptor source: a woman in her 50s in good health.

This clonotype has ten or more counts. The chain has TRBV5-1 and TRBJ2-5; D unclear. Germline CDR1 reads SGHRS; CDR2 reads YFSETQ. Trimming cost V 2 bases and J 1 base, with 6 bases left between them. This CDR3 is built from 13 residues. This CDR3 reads CASSFGSQETQYF. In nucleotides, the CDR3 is TGCGCCAGCAGCTTTGGCAGCCAAGAGACCCAGTACTTC.

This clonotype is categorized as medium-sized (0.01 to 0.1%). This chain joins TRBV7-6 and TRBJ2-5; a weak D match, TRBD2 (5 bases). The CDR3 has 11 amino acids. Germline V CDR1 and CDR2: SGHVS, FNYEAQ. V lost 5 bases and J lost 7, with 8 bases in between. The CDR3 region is CASSTEGTQYF. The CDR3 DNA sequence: TGTGCCAGCAGCACCGAGGGGACCCAGTACTTC.

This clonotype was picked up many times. The CDR3 DNA reads as TGCAGTGCTCCGTTCCAGGGACCGGGGTCTGAAGCTTTCTTT. Translated: CSAPFQGPGSEAFF. The chain couples TRBV20-1 to TRBJ1-1; weak D call: TRBD1 (5 bases). V was clipped by 5 bases and J by 6 bases, with 19 bases between them. Germline values: CDR1 DFQATT, CDR2 SNEGSKA (reference sequence). This CDR3 region has 14 residues.

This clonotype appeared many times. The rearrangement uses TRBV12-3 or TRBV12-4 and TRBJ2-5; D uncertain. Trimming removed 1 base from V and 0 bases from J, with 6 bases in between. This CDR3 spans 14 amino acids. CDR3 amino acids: CASSLGQYQETQYF. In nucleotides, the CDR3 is TGTGCCAGCAGTTTAGGGCAGTACCAAGAGACCCAGTACTTC.

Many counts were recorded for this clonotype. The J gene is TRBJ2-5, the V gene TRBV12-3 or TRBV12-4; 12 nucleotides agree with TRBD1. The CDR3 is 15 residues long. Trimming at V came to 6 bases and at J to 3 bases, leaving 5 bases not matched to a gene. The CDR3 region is CASSRDRGRKETQYF. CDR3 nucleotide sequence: TGTGCCAGCAGCCGGGACAGGGGGCGCAAAGAGACCCAGTACTTC.

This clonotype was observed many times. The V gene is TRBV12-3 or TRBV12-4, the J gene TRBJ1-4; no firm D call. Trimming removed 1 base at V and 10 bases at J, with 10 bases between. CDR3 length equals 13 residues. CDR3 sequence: CASSLGGFGKLFF. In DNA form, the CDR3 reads TGTGCCAGCAGTTTAGGAGGGTTCGGAAAACTGTTTTTT.

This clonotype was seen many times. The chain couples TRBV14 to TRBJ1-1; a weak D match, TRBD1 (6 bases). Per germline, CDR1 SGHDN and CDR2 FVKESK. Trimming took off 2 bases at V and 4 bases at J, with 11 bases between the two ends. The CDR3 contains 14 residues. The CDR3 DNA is TGTGCCAGCAGCCAACGACAGGCCCTCACTGAAGCTTTCTTT. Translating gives CASSQRQALTEAFF.

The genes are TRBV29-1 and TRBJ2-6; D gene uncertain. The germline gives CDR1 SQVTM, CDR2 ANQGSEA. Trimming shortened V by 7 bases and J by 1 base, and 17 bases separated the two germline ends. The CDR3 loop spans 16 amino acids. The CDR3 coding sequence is TGCAGCGCCGGCGCGGCAGTACGTTCTGGGGCCAACGTCCTGACTTTC. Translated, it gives CSAGAAVRSGANVLTF.

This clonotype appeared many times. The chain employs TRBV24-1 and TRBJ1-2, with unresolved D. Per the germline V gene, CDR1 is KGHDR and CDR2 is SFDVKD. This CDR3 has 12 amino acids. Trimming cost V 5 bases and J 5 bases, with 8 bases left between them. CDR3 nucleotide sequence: TGTGCCACCAGTGGGACGGGATATGGCTACACCTTC. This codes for CATSGTGYGYTF.

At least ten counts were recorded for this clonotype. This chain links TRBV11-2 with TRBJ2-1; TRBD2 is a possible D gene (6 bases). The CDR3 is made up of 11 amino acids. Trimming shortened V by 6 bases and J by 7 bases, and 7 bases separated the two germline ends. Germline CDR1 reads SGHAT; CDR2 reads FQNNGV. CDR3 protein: CASRRGNEQFF. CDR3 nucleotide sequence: TGTGCCAGCAGGCGGGGTAATGAGCAGTTCTTC.

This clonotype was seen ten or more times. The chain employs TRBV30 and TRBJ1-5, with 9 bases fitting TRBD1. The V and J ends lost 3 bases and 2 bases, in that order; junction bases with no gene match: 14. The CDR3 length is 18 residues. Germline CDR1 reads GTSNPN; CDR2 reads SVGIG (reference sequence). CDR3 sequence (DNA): TGTGCCTGGAGGCCGACCGGGACAGGGAAGGGGGGCAATCAGCCCCAGCATTTT. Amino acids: CAWRPTGTGKGGNQPQHF.

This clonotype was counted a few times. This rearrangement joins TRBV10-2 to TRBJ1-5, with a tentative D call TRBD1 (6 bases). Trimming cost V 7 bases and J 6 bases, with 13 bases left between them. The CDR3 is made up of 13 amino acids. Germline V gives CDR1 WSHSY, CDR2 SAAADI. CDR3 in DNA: TGCGCCAGCAAAGAGGGGGGACTTCAGCCCCAGCATTTT. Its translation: CASKEGGLQPQHF.

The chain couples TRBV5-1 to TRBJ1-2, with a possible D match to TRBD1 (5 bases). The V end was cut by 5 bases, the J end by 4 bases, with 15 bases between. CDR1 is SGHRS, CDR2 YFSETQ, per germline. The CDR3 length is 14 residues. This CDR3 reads CASRGRDGGYGYTF. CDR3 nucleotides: TGCGCCAGCAGAGGGAGGGACGGAGGCTATGGCTACACCTTC.

CDR3 nucleotides: TGTGCCAGCAGTTTATTAGCGGGGGCCCCGGATACGCAGTATTTT. It is translated as CASSLLAGAPDTQYF. The chain employs TRBV27 and TRBJ2-3, with 9 bases aligning to TRBD2. Unmatched junction bases numbered 5, after V lost 1 base and J lost 6 bases. In germline, CDR1 is MNHEY, CDR2 SMNVEV (reference sequence). This CDR3 has 15 amino acids.